Given below is one TCR beta chain in context. Sequencing used immunoSEQ multiplex PCR; TCRdb keeps in-frame clones, though not all of them. Altogether 200,000 to 300,000 clones are present, about 93% being singletons, with the ten largest covering over 0.65%. The sample is drawn from a study of blood T cell repertoires in COVID-19. Germline V gene sequence: CDR1 MDHEN, CDR2 SYDVKM. The CDR3 loop spans 16 amino acids. Trimming took off 1 base at V and 2 bases at J, with 12 bases between the two ends. This chain joins TRBV28 and TRBJ1-5, with D maybe TRBD1 (5 bases). The receptor was derived from a man aged 30 to 39 with COVID-19, enrolled during active disease. The sequenced material came from peripheral blood. DNA of the CDR3: TGTGCCAGCAGTTTATACAGGATTCGTGGCAATCAGCCCCAGCATTTT. It yields the protein CASSLYRIRGNQPQHF.